The rows below give T cell receptor beta chains drawn from one sample of a study of early T cells in non-severe SARS-CoV-2 infection. One entry per CDR3 protein, called by TCRdb with MiXCR from the 5' RACE reads. The table shows some 70,000 distinct CDR3 sequences, with around 4.7% occurring only once. Sequencing used whole blood. All receptors derive from an adult who was a healthcare worker with PCR-confirmed SARS-CoV-2 infection or an uninfected control (not recorded which). Both conserved end residues are trimmed from each CDR3. Each record gives: V gene, J gene, CDR3 protein.

>TRBV20-1|TRBJ2-1
SATPGGPSSSGYNEQF
>TRBV2|TRBJ2-3
ASITGITDTQY
>TRBV11-2|TRBJ2-5
ASSNLGETQY
>TRBV4-3|TRBJ2-3
ASSQSETSGSRLAQY
>TRBV7-6|TRBJ1-4
ASSLTRGLGNEKLF
>TRBV7-2|TRBJ2-1
ASSLLAGGREQF
>TRBV5-4|TRBJ1-5
ASTSAPDQPQH
>TRBV30|TRBJ2-3
AWSVPTSGRQDTQY
>TRBV7-9|TRBJ2-7
ASSPPGQDPYEQY
>TRBV18|TRBJ2-1
ASSAGTGTGNEQF
>TRBV2|TRBJ2-1
ASSRQGNEQF
>TRBV29-1|TRBJ2-1
SVQGFGHNEQF
>TRBV5-1|TRBJ2-7
ASSFPPAYKRESYYEQY
>TRBV12-3/TRBV12-4|TRBJ1-2
ASSREPNYGYT
>TRBV13|TRBJ2-1
ASSPGIPNEQF
>TRBV5-1|TRBJ1-6
ASSLEGAQGSPLH
>TRBV4-1|TRBJ2-1
ASSHLRNPNNEQF
>TRBV6-6|TRBJ2-7
ASSYVPYEQY
>TRBV28|TRBJ2-7
ASTSLARGGAYEQY
>TRBV30|TRBJ2-1
AWSPSDEQF
>TRBV24-1|TRBJ2-7
ATKEKREGLNEQY
>TRBV4-1|TRBJ2-5
ASSHPDRDQETQY
>TRBV2|TRBJ2-1
ATKLAGGLEQF
>TRBV10-3|TRBJ2-2
AISESPTTANTGELF
>TRBV29-1|TRBJ1-5
SARTGEGQPQH
>TRBV20-1|TRBJ2-1
SARRTSGRDNEQF
>TRBV5-5|TRBJ2-1
GSSWQSTSSYNEQF
>TRBV20-1|TRBJ1-5
SASDGGQPQH
>TRBV7-2|TRBJ2-3
ASSAMGDTQY
>TRBV7-9|TRBJ1-5
ASSLDSRQPQH
>TRBV7-9|TRBJ2-4
ASSSTRDRRLAKNIQY
>TRBV7-2|TRBJ1-1
ASSPGTALEAF
>TRBV5-6|TRBJ2-1
ASSSGPFNEQF
>TRBV4-2|TRBJ2-5
ASSQDRTSRETQY
>TRBV10-3|TRBJ1-6
AIRPGQYNSPLH
>TRBV5-1|TRBJ2-7
ASSHTARTEKYEQY
>TRBV7-3|TRBJ2-1
ASSLMASTYNEQF
>TRBV19|TRBJ1-1
ASMPRGGTEAF
>TRBV11-1|TRBJ2-1
ASSSDPDRVYNEQF
>TRBV20-1|TRBJ2-1
SAKAGGPSSYNEQF
>TRBV4-1|TRBJ1-5
ASSQDSQPQH
>TRBV29-1|TRBJ2-2
SFYGTFAGELF
>TRBV6-5|TRBJ2-5
ASSLGALQETQY
>TRBV12-3/TRBV12-4|TRBJ1-6
ASSLAGDNSPLH
>TRBV20-1|TRBJ2-1
SARDTGGAFEQF
>TRBV4-2|TRBJ2-2
ASSHDREGGELF
>TRBV7-3|TRBJ1-1
ASSLQENTEAF
>TRBV4-1|TRBJ1-1
ASSQEVLSTEAF
>TRBV29-1|TRBJ2-1
SAESSAGEQF
>TRBV7-9|TRBJ2-3
ASSFGSGGEGTQY